Described below is a single TCR beta chain sequence and its context. Its antigen is currently unknown. This entry comes from a study of T cell responses to AZD1222 COVID-19 vaccine. Notes on the study in general: Samples come after the peak T cell response, not at day 14. Just a handful of people given AZD1222 tested seropositive at baseline.

CDR3 length: 14 amino acids. Trimming took off 2 bases at V and 0 bases at J, with 8 bases between the two ends. Germline CDR1 and CDR2: SGHRS and YFSETQ. Method: immunoSEQ multiplex PCR; TCRdb's copy keeps in-frame clones and lacks some. The sample lists some 160,000 clones; less than 95% were seen once. J is TRBJ1-1 and V is TRBV5-1, with D unresolved. The sequenced sample was peripheral blood, obtained on day 0 of AZD1222 vaccination. The TCR sequence derives from an adult in good health. The chain's CDR3 is CASSFLSVNTEAFF. The DNA for the CDR3 is TGCGCCAGCAGCTTTTTATCAGTGAACACTGAAGCTTTCTTT.